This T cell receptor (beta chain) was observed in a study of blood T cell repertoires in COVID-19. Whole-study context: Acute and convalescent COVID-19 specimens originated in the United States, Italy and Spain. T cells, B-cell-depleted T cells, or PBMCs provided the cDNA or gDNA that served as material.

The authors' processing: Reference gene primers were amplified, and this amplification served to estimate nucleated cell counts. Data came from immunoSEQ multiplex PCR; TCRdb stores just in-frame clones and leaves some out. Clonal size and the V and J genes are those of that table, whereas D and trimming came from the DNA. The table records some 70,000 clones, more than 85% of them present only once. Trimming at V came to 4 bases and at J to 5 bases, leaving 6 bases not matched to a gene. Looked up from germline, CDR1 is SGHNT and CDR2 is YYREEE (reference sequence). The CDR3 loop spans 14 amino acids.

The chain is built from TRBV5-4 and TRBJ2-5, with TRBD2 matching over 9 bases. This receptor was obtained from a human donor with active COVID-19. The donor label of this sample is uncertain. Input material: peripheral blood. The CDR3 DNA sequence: TGTGCCAGCAGCCCCGGGACTAGCACGGAGACCCAGTACTTC. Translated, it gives CASSPGTSTETQYF.